This TCR beta chain originates from a study of cytomegalovirus exposure and HLA in healthy donors (dated by TCRdb to the late 2010s). Broadly, across the study: According to an earlier analysis of a few hundred of the donors, some 170 million T cells yielded 117 million unique TCR beta sequences and 276 Gb of sequence data. To predict cytomegalovirus infection status, the study brought together high-throughput TCR immunosequencing, statistical association of individual TCRs with disease status, and machine learning. Class I and class II HLA loci were covered by the typing at four-digit resolution. In a later analysis, previously published TCR beta repertoires from 600 to 850 donors were re-analyzed and high-resolution HLA genotyping was added so that TCR occurrence patterns could be studied. In a later genetic analysis, genome-wide SNP genotypes for 398 of the 666 donors were used, and that subset was treated as a discovery cohort. The number of typed donors differed by locus: about 620-640 for A, B, C, DRB1 and DQB1; 522 for DQA1; fewer than 610 for DPA1; and around 490 for DPB1. In the later analysis, no new phenotypic data were used to find candidate immune exposures; instead, reliance was placed on TCR beta sequences and their occurrence across donors. The study profiled the T cell repertoires of more than 500 subjects by immunosequencing and related them to cytomegalovirus serostatus. All discovery cohort repertoires had been generated using a single sequencing platform. Donor age, sex, ethnicity and CMV serostatus were compiled alongside the repertoire data. The study aimed to test whether signatures of past pathogen exposure could be identified by cataloging public T cell receptors. A few DR-DQ haplotypes were handled as single units for association and clustering because linkage in the cohort was strong. In an earlier analysis of a few hundred of the donors, high-throughput TCR beta sequencing was used to judge whether each TCR beta V gene segment behaved as functional or pseudogenic. Along with the roughly 670-subject first cohort, a separate validation cohort of more than 90 different subjects was used. Among the approximately 400 genotyped donors, about 83% belonged to the genetic ancestry cluster associated with self-reported Caucasian donors. Roughly 300 gigabases of sequencing data and 70 million to 95 million unique TCR sequences made up an early release that covered 640 HLA-typed donors. Among almost 400 genotyped donors of the cohort, an average of 235,054 unique TCR beta nucleotide sequences were sequenced per donor, roughly 20% of them non-productive.

Overall study results and their limits: When HLA alleles, especially DR and DQ, strongly co-occurred, TCR associations were difficult to assign to individual alleles. The 87-base-pair reads could not distinguish some IMGT-functional V segments, including TRBV6-2 and TRBV6-3, so those segments were excluded. In a later analysis, HLA-associated TCR beta chains showed more clonal expansion and lower generation probabilities than non-associated chains that were equally common. According to a later analysis, TCR association rates differed among HLA loci, with DRB1 alleles showing the most associated TCRs and HLA-C alleles showing the fewest. In this cohort, only TCR beta chains were sequenced, and detectable features were limited by the absence of alpha or paired-chain data. Most TCR sequences were seen in very few donors, while some public TCRs were found in many individuals. Because HLA typing was unavailable for some donors at each locus, only the typed subset was used in association tests. In a later genetic analysis, fewer N-insertions in productive TCRs were reported among donors in an Asian-associated ancestry cluster than the roughly 700-donor mean. The presence/absence analyses assumed that sequencing depth was roughly uniform across donors, and that assumption may not be true. A cluster of highly shared sequence variants was judged likely to represent a technical artifact of the sequencing pipeline. In an earlier analysis of roughly 500 of the donors, most TCR beta V segments appeared in productive rearrangements about 87% or about 30% of the time, broadly matching IMGT annotations. A later genetic analysis associated a missense DCLRE1C variant with V-gene and J-gene trimming of TCR beta chains, and an independent cohort replicated the association. In a later analysis, several top co-occurrence clusters were reported to appear linked to parvovirus B19, influenza, CMV and Epstein-Barr virus. The only immune exposure information available for the cohort was CMV serostatus. The authors suggested that the approach could potentially be extended to other disease states and immunological phenotypes. Correlated functional status among segregating V segments might be attributable to linkage disequilibrium, but an unknown experimental factor could not be ruled out. A further reported finding was that TCR beta sequences accurately predicted the HLA-A and HLA-B alleles for most subjects in the first cohort. The earlier analysis of approximately 590 of the donors excluded 15 to 20 rarely observed V segments, including chromosome 9 orphons, because counts were too low. The classifier was reported to diagnose cytomegalovirus status with high specificity and sensitivity in both the original and validation cohorts. A total of fewer than 200 TCR beta chains were listed by the study as associated with cytomegalovirus. At a false discovery rate of 0.05, a later analysis linked around 15,000 TCR beta sequences to specific HLA alleles. Most CMV-associated TCR beta chains appeared to be HLA-restricted in a later analysis, and the HLA associations seemed to be driven largely by CMV exposure. In vitro tests confirmed that a few of the cytomegalovirus-associated TCR beta chains recognize cytomegalovirus antigens.

CDR1 MNHEY and CDR2 SMNVEV are derived from the germline V gene (reference sequence). The CDR3, from cysteine to phenylalanine, totals 15 residues. The DNA shown is the 45-base CDR3, in frame from base 1. Germline trimming: 2 bases from V, 4 bases from J; junction bases outside gene matches: 4. A note on this clone: This receptor's antigen is unknown. Base qualities are not recorded, but no much larger clone differs from it by a single base. Other DNA sequences in the same sample also yield this CDR3.

The cohort consisted of 600 or so healthy bone marrow donors. At the time of sampling, all cohort members were nominally healthy, though unrecorded immune exposures were likely present. The donor was CMV seropositive and was included in the group of almost 300 seropositive cohort members. Each donor provided a peripheral blood sample, and peripheral blood mononuclear cells were used for TCR beta sequencing. The Qiagen DNeasy Blood Extraction Kit was used to extract genomic DNA from the blood cell samples. The method was the immunoSEQ multiplex PCR assay. For the multiplex PCR, a mixture combining 60 forward primers for TCR Vbeta segments and 13 reverse primers for TCR Jbeta segments was used. A multiplex PCR assay on genomic DNA amplified the CDR3 region of rearranged TCR beta genes. The Illumina HiSeq System was used to sequence the amplified TCR beta libraries as 87-base-pair reads. The original methods were these. A later analysis tallied approximately 87 million unique TCR beta chains across the 610 or so repertoires, and approximately 11 million of those chains were shared by two or more donors. A nearest-neighbor algorithm error-corrected the raw reads and collapsed the reads into unique sequences, merging closely related sequences to remove PCR and sequencing errors. To assign V, D and J gene segments, CDR3 sequences were aligned to IMGT reference sequences. For a sequence to be retained, at least a six-nucleotide match to both a V gene segment and a J gene segment was required. A rearrangement was called productive if the CDR3 had no stop codons and remained in frame with V and J, and every other rearrangement was called non-productive. CDR3 was defined according to IMGT convention as the region running from the second conserved V-encoded cysteine to the conserved J-encoded phenylalanine. In an earlier analysis of just under 600 of the donors, sequences lacking an unambiguous match to a single V gene segment were excluded. An earlier analysis of some 500 of the donors classified V segments as functional when productive rearrangements were above 56.7% and as segregating when the standard deviation between donors was above 5%. A statistical classification framework was built for diagnosing cytomegalovirus status from the catalog of TCR beta chain sequences. In a later analysis, V and J genes were assigned by comparing TCR nucleotide sequences against IMGT/GENE-DB human TR gene sequences. Using the TCRdist pipeline, a later analysis assigned CDR3 sequences along with most-parsimonious VDJ recombination scenarios. A later analysis defined each TCR beta chain by its CDR3 amino acid sequence plus V-gene family, and excluded reads lacking a unique V-gene family. In a later analysis, several hundred highly shared, low-generation-probability nucleotide sequences were removed to address suspected cross-contamination and a sequencing artifact. In a later analysis, a clonal expansion index for each public chain was calculated from normalized within-repertoire ranks of inferred template counts. In a later analysis, generation probabilities were computed using a VDJ recombination model fitted to out-of-frame rearrangements, and the results were checked against IGoR. In a later analysis, hypergeometric tests were used to score TCR-TCR, TCR-HLA and TCR-CMV co-occurrence, with a repertoire-size bias correction applied to TCR pairs. A later analysis estimated false discovery rates by permuting HLA or CMV assignments 20 times. In a later analysis, co-occurring TCRs were grouped using DBSCAN, and TCRdist sequence similarity was added for clustering within HLA-allele-positive subsets. Repertoires with fewer than 30,000 or more than 120,000 public chains, plus five repertoires with anomalous nucleotide sharing, were excluded from co-occurrence clustering. In TCRdb, the immuneACCESS table is reduced to in-frame sequences with V and J assigned. These tables do not hold every clone; where another copy was compared, an unresolved V gene accounts for under half, and the others remain unexplained. V and J calls and clone size are as listed in that table; D and trimming were resolved from the DNA. The table for this sample lists roughly 100,000 clones; more than 75% of them were counted only once. Jointly, the top ten make up 9% to 12% of the sample.

The sample consisted of PBMCs. This TCR was recovered from a woman aged 18 to 35 in good health and CMV-seropositive. The chain is assembled from TRBV27 and TRBJ2-7, and TRBD2 aligns with 11 junction nucleotides. The CDR3 region reads CASSLIAGGPYEQYF. DNA sequence: TGTGCCAGCAGTTTAATAGCGGGAGGGCCTTACGAGCAGTACTTC.